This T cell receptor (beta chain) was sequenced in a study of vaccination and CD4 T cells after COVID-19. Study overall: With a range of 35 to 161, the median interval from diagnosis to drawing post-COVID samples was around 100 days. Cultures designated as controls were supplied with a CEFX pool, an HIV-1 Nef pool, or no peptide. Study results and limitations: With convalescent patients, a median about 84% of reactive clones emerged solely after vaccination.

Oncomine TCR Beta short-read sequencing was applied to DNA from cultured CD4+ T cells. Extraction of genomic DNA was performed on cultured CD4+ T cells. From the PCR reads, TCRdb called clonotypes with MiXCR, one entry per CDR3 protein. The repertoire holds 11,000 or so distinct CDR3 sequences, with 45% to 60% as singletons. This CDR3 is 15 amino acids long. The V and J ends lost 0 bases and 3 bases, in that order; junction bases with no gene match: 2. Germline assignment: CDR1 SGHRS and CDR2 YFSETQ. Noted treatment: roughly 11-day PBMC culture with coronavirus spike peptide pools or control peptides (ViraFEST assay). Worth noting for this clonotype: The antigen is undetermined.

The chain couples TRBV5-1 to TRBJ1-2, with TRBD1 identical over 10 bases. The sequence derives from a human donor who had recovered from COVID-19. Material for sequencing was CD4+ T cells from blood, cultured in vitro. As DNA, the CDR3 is TGCGCCAGCAGCTTGGCGACAGGGGGCTACTATGGCTACACCTTC. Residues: CASSLATGGYYGYTF.